A single T cell receptor (beta chain) is shown here with its context. This record belongs to a study of control samples from healthy donors and cancer patients. The CDR3 loop spans 17 amino acids. CDR1 is MRHNA and CDR2 is SNTAGT in the germline V gene. Trimming cost V 2 bases and J 3 bases, with 16 bases left between them. Using immunoSEQ multiplex PCR, the repertoire was profiled, and TCRdb retains in-frame clones only, with some absent. This sample has 150,000 to 200,000 clones, with roughly nine tenths found just once. This clonotype was obtained from a young man in good health. The chain combines TRBV6-4 with TRBJ2-2; D possibly corresponds to TRBD2 (6 bases). Material for sequencing was blood. The CDR3 loop is CASSDGGTLGDTGELFF. CDR3 sequence (DNA): TGTGCCAGCAGTGACGGGGGGACCTTGGGAGACACCGGGGAGCTGTTTTTT.